This T cell receptor (beta chain) was observed in a study of CD8 T cells in ankylosing spondylitis. Study-wide results and caveats: It appeared that ankylosing spondylitis blood was characterized by a TCR beta motif of several highly homologous variants.

The CDR3 loop spans 13 amino acids. TCRdb reanalysed the 5' RACE reads using MiXCR and keeps one entry per CDR3 protein. The sample shows 200,000 to 250,000 distinct CDR3 sequences, about 6.7% of them seen only once. This clonotype was detected only a few times. Its antigen is unknown. This sequence joins TRBV12-2 and TRBJ2-7. TRBV12-2 is a documented pseudogene. The clonotype originates from a male donor with ankylosing spondylitis. The sequenced material came from blood, either unsorted or a sorted T cell fraction (not recorded which). The CDR3 DNA follows: TGTGCAAGTCGCTTGAGATTCTCCTACGAGCAGTACTTC. Translated: CASRLRFSYEQYF.